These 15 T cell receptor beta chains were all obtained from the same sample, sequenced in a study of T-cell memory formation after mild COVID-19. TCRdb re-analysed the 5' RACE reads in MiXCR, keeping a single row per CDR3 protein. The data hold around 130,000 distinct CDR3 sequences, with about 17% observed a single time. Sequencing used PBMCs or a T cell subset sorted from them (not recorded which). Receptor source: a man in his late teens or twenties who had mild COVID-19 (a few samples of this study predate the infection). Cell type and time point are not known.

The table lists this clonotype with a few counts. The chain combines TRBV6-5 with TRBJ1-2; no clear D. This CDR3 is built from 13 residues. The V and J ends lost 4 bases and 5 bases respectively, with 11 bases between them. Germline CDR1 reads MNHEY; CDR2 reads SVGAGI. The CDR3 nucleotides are TGTGCCAGCAGTTCGCCCATTACGTATGGCTACACCTTC. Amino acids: CASSSPITYGYTF.

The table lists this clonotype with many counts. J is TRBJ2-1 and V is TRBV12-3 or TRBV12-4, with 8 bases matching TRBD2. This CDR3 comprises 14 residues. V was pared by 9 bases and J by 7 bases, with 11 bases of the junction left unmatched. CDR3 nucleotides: TGTGCCAGTAGACCCCCCGGCGGGAGGAATGAGCAGTTCTTC. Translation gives CASRPPGGRNEQFF.

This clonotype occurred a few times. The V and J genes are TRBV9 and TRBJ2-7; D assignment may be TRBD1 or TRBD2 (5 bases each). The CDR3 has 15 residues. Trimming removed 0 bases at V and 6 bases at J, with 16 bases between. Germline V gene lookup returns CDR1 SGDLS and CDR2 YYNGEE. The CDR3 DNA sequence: TGTGCCAGCAGCGTAGACGGGGCCCCCCTGGGCGAGCAGTACTTC. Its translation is CASSVDGAPLGEQYF. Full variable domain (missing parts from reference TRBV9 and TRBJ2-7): DSGVTQTPKHLITATGQRVTLRCSPRSGDLSVYWYQQSLDQGLQFLIQYYNGEERAKGNILERFSAQQFPDLHSELNLSSLELGDSALYFCASSVDGAPLGEQYFGPGTRLTVT.

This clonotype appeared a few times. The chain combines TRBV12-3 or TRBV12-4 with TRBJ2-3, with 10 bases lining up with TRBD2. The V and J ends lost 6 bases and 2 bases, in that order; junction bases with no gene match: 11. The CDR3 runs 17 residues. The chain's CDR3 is CASSFGRLAGVTDTQYF. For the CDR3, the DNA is TGTGCCAGCAGCTTTGGCAGGCTAGCGGGGGTCACAGATACGCAGTATTTT.

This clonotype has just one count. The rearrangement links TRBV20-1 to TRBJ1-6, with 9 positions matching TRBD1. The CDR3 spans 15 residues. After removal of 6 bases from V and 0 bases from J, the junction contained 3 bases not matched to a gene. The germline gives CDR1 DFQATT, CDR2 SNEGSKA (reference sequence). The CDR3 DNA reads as TGCAGTGCGAGACAGGGGGTCTCCTATAATTCACCCCTCCACTTT. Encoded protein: CSARQGVSYNSPLHF.

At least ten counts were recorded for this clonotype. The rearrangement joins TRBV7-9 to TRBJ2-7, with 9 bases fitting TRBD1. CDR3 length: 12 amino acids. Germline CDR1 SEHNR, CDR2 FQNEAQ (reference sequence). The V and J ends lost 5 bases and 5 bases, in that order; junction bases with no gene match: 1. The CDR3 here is CASSRTGDEQYF. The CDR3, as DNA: TGTGCCAGCAGCCGGACAGGGGACGAGCAGTACTTC.

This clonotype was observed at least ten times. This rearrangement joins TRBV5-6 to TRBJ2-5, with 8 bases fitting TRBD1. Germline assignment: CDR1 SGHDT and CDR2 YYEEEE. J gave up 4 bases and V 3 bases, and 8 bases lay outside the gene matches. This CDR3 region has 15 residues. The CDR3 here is CASSSTGGSGETQYF. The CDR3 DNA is TGTGCCAGCAGCTCTACAGGGGGGTCGGGAGAGACCCAGTACTTC.

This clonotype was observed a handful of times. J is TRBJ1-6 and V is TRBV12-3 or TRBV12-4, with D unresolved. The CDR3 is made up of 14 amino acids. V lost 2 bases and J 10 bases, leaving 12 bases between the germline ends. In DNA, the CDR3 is TGTGCCAGCAGTTTATGGTCAGGATCGTCACCCCTCCACTTT. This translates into CASSLWSGSSPLHF.

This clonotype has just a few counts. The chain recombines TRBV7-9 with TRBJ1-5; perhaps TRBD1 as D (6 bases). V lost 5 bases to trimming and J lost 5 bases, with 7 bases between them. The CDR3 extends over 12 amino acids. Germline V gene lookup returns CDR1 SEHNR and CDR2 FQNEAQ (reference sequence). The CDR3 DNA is TGTGCCAGCAGCCCAGGGGATCAGCCCCAGCATTTT. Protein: CASSPGDQPQHF.

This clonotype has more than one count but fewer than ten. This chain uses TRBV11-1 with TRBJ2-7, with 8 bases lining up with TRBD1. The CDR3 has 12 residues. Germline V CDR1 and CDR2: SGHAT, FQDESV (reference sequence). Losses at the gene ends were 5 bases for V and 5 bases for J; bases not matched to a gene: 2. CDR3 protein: CASSRDRNEQYF. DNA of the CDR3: TGTGCCAGCAGCCGGGACAGGAACGAGCAGTACTTC. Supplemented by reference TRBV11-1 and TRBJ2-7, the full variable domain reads EAEVAQSPRYKITEKSQAVAFWCDPISGHATLYWYRQILGQGPELLVQFQDESVVDDSQLPKDRFSAERLKGVDSTLKIQPAELGDSAMYLCASSRDRNEQYFGPGTRLTVT.

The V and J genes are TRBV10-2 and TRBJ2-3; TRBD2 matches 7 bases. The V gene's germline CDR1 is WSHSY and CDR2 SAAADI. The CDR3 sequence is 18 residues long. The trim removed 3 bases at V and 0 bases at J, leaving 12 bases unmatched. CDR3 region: CASSDLGLSGPSTDTQYF. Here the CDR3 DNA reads TGCGCCAGCAGTGACCTGGGACTATCGGGGCCTAGCACAGATACGCAGTATTTT.

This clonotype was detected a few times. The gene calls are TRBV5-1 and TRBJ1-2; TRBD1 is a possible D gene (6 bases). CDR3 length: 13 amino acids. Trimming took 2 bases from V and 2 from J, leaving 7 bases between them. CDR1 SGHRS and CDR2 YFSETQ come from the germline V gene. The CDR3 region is CASSFTGNYGYTF. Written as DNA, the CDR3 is TGCGCCAGCAGCTTTACAGGGAACTATGGCTACACCTTC.

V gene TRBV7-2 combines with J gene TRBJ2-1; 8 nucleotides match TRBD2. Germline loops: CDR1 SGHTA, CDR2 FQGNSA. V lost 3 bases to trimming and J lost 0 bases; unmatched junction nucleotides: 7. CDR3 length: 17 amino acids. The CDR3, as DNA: TGTGCCAGCAGCTTGGGACCCGGGACTAGCTCCTACAATGAGCAGTTCTTC. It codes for CASSLGPGTSSYNEQFF. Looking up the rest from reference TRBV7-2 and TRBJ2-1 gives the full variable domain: GAGVSQSPSNKVTEKGKDVELRCDPISGHTALYWYRQSLGQGLEFLIYFQGNSAPDKSGLPSDRFSAERTGGSVSTLTIQRTQQEDSAVYLCASSLGPGTSSYNEQFFGPGTRLTVL.

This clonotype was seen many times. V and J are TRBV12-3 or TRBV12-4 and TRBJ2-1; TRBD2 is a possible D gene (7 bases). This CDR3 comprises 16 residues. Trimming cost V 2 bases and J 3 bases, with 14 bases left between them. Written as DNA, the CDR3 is TGTGCCAGCAGTTTAATTGGCGGGGGCCTCTACAATGAGCAGTTCTTC. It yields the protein CASSLIGGGLYNEQFF.

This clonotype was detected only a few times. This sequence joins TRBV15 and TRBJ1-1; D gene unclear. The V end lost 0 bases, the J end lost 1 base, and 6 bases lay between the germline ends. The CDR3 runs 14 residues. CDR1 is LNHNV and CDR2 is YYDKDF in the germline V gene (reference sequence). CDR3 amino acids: CATSRDPGNTEAFF. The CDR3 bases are TGTGCCACCAGCAGAGATCCCGGGAACACTGAAGCTTTCTTT.